These T cell receptor beta chains were read from a single sample in a study of cytomegalovirus exposure and HLA in healthy donors. The protocol was immunoSEQ multiplex PCR, while the TCRdb copy is restricted to in-frame clones and leaves out a portion. The sample holds 75,000 to 100,000 clones, over 70% seen once. Sequencing input: PBMCs. These receptors were collected from a man aged 18-30 years in good health and CMV-seropositive. Both conserved end residues are part of each CDR3. The D gene is left open where the match is weak. Size is omitted from some rows. Given values are once, few, many or a class for expanded clones.

cdr3_nt cdr3_aa v_call clone_size j_call d_call
TGTGCCTGGAGTGCAACAGGGAGCAACTATGGCTACACCTTC CAWSATGSNYGYTF TRBV30 NA TRBJ1-2 NA
TGCAGCGTTGAACGGATGGGCAACACTGAAGCTTTCTTT CSVERMGNTEAFF TRBV29-1 NA TRBJ1-1 NA
TGTGCCAGCAGCTTAGTTAGGTCGGCAGGGGATAACACTGAAGCTTTCTTT CASSLVRSAGDNTEAFF TRBV11-2 NA TRBJ1-1 NA
TGTGCCAGCAAACCCGGGACAGAGGCCTCCGAGCAGTACTTC CASKPGTEASEQYF TRBV5-6 NA TRBJ2-7 TRBD1
TGTGCCAGCAGTGCCCACTTAGGGGCCGTGGATACTGAAGCTTTCTTT CASSAHLGAVDTEAFF TRBV28 NA TRBJ1-1 NA
TGCGCCAGCAGCTTGGTTACAGGGAATACCGGGGAGCTGTTTTTT CASSLVTGNTGELFF TRBV5-1 NA TRBJ2-2 NA
TGTGCCAGTAGTAGTTCGGGGGGCTATGGCTACACCTTC CASSSSGGYGYTF TRBV19 few TRBJ1-2 NA
TGTGCCAGCAGTTCTACCCGGGACAGCGTTACCGGAGCTTTCTTT CASSSTRDSVTGAFF TRBV2 few TRBJ1-1 TRBD1
TGTGCCAGCAGTTACTCGGGACAGGGAAATCAGCCCCAGCATTTT CASSYSGQGNQPQHF TRBV6-5 NA TRBJ1-5 TRBD1
TGTGCCAGCAGCGGGACAGGGCCGAAAGAGCAGTACTTC CASSGTGPKEQYF TRBV7-9 NA TRBJ2-7 TRBD1
TGTGCCAGCAGCTTAGGAAGCCAGCCCCAGCATTTT CASSLGSQPQHF TRBV13 NA TRBJ1-5 NA
TGTGCCAGCCGCAATCTAGCGAACACCGGGGAGCTGTTTTTT CASRNLANTGELFF TRBV27 once TRBJ2-2 NA
TGTGCCAGCAGTTTCATGGGACAGGGGGGTCCGAACACTGAAGCTTTCTTT CASSFMGQGGPNTEAFF TRBV28 once TRBJ1-1 TRBD1